The clone carrying this T cell receptor (beta chain) was counted only a few times. Its target is not known. Multiplex PCR with 32 V and 13 J primers amplified TCR beta CDR3. TCRdb independently ran MiXCR on the multiplex PCR reads; one entry per CDR3 protein. The sample yields 10,000 to 13,000 distinct CDR3 sequences, 25% to 35% seen once. The germline gives CDR1 DFQATT, CDR2 SNEGSKA (reference sequence). The CDR3 runs to 17 residues. Trimming pared 0 bases from V and 7 bases from J, leaving 22 bases between. The data derive from a study of immune heterogeneity within non-small cell lung tumors. Regarding the study as a whole: Between one patient and another, high-frequency T-cell receptor beta clonotypes were largely distinct. Although only moderate, the correlation of local T-cell clonality with local tumor mutational burden was significant (R around 0.34). Recurrence of identical dominant CDR3 beta clonotypes was observed across tumor sites within a patient, alongside site-unique high-frequency clones.

Template material comprised bulk tumor genomic DNA at 550 to 650 ng per sample. Several biopsies per primary tumor, spaced far apart, were taken during surgery. Enrolled individuals presented with untreated, newly diagnosed non-small cell lung cancer and received curative surgery. This receptor was identified in a woman aged 60-75 years with non-small cell lung cancer. The chain combines TRBV20-1 with TRBJ1-5; weak D call: TRBD1 (5 bases). Sequenced sample: lung tumor tissue. Here the CDR3 DNA reads TGCAGTGCTAGAGATAGCTCGGCGCAAGGGGTAGGACAGCCCCAGCATTTT. This gives the protein CSARDSSAQGVGQPQHF.